Listed below are T cell receptor beta chains from one sample, sequenced in a study of blood T cell repertoires in COVID-19. Clones were read by immunoSEQ multiplex PCR, and TCRdb kept only the in-frame ones, dropping some. Of more than 65,000 clones in the sample, around 80% were seen once. What was sequenced was peripheral blood. The receptors stem from a woman of 80 years or more with acute or convalescent COVID-19. Each CDR3 is given with its conserved first and last residue. D genes are given only for firm matches. The listing skips clone size in some rows; elsewhere it reads once, few, many or a size class.

>TRBD1|TRBJ2-3|.|TRBV2
TGTGCCAGCAGTGCGGGTGGTATAGGATTAGACAGGGACCCAGATACGCAGTATTTT
CASSAGGIGLDRDPDTQYF
>TRBD1|TRBJ2-3|.|TRBV5-8
TGTGCCAGCAGTACCGGGACAGGTACTAGCACAGATACGCAGTATTTT
CASSTGTGTSTDTQYF
>TRBD1|TRBJ1-2|.|TRBV7-3
TGTGCCAGCAGCCCACAGGGGGCCGAGGGGTATGGCTACACCTTC
CASSPQGAEGYGYTF
>TRBD1|TRBJ1-2|.|TRBV6-1
TGTGCCAGCAGTGAAGGGACAGGCTCTAACTATGGCTACACCTTC
CASSEGTGSNYGYTF
>.|TRBJ1-6|.|TRBV2
TGTGCCAGCGGGAGGGGAATCGGCTCCTATAATTCACCCCTCCACTTT
CASGRGIGSYNSPLHF
>TRBD1|TRBJ2-5|.|TRBV5-1
TGCGCCAGCAGCCCTCCGTTGGGGACAGCAGGGGAGACCCAGTACTTC
CASSPPLGTAGETQYF
>.|TRBJ1-5|.|TRBV11-2
TGTGCCAGCAGCTTAGGACAGGTCAATCAGCCCCAGCATTTT
CASSLGQVNQPQHF
>TRBD1|TRBJ2-7|.|TRBV11-2
TGTGCCAGCAGCCTACGGGGGACAGGGGGGATGTACGAGCAGTACTTC
CASSLRGTGGMYEQYF
>.|TRBJ2-2|.|TRBV7-2
TGTGCCAGCAGCTTGTCCAGGGTTGACACCGGGGAGCTGTTTTTT
CASSLSRVDTGELFF
>.|TRBJ2-2|few|TRBV23-1
TGCGCCAGCAGTCAATACCAGGAAAGGACCGGGGAGCTGTTTTTT
CASSQYQERTGELFF
>.|TRBJ2-3|.|TRBV30
TGTGCCTGGAGCCCTAACAGAGGGGGGGCGTTGGGCACAGATACGCAGTATTTT
CAWSPNRGGALGTDTQYF
>.|TRBJ2-2|.|TRBV2
TGTGCCTCTGGGGCAGAGAACACCGGGGAGCTGTTTTTT
CASGAENTGELFF
>.|TRBJ2-1|.|TRBV30
TGTGCCTGGAGTGCGGGTCTAGCAATGGGTTGGAATGAGCAGTTCTTC
CAWSAGLAMGWNEQFF
>.|TRBJ2-2|.|TRBV11-3
TGTGCCAGCAGCTTAGGAGCAGGGTACACCGGGGAGCTGTTTTTT
CASSLGAGYTGELFF
>TRBD2|TRBJ2-3|.|TRBV5-1
TGCGCCAGCAGCTCTATAGCGGGGGAACCCACAGATACGCAGTATTTT
CASSSIAGEPTDTQYF
>TRBD1|TRBJ1-3|.|TRBV3-1/TRBV3-2
TGTGCCAGCAGCCGCTCCAGGGGGTCCGGAAACACCATATATTTT
CASSRSRGSGNTIYF
>TRBD1|TRBJ2-5|.|TRBV6-2/TRBV6-3
TGTGCCAGCAGCCCGCACGGGGACAGCCAAGAGACCCAGTACTTC
CASSPHGDSQETQYF
>TRBD1|TRBJ2-5|.|TRBV10-3
TGTGCCATCAGTGAAGGACAGGGGGGAGAGACCCAGTACTTC
CAISEGQGGETQYF
>.|TRBJ2-4|.|TRBV6-6
TGTGCCAGCAGCTCCTCTGCCAGTAACATTCAGTACTTC
CASSSSASNIQYF
>TRBD1|TRBJ1-1|.|TRBV6-4
TGTGCCAGCAGTGAACAGGGGAGCGCCATGAACACTGAAGCTTTCTTT
CASSEQGSAMNTEAFF
>.|TRBJ1-1|.|TRBV6-4
TGTGCCAGCAGGATCACAGGGCTTCACACTGAAGCTTTCTTT
CASRITGLHTEAFF
>.|TRBJ2-7|.|TRBV5-1
TGCGCCAGCAGCTTGGATTCCGCGGCAAGCTCCTACGAGCAGTACTTC
CASSLDSAASSYEQYF
>.|TRBJ2-5|.|TRBV3-1/TRBV3-2
TGTGCCAGCAGCCGACTTCTAGGTACGGGGCAAGAGACCCAGTACTTC
CASSRLLGTGQETQYF
>.|TRBJ2-5|.|TRBV15
TGTGCCACCAGCAGATCCTCCGAGGGGACCCAGTACTTC
CATSRSSEGTQYF
>TRBD2|TRBJ2-3|.|TRBV6-6
TGTGCCAGCAGTTACTATACTAGCGGGGGGCCAGATACGCAGTATTTT
CASSYYTSGGPDTQYF
>TRBD1|TRBJ1-2|.|TRBV19
TGTGCCGCGAGACAGGGGAATGGCTACACCTTC
CAARQGNGYTF
>.|TRBJ2-7|once|TRBV13
TGTGCCAGCAGCTTGGGGCTAGCGAGCTCCTACGAGCAGTACTTC
CASSLGLASSYEQYF
>TRBD2|TRBJ2-3|.|TRBV7-9
TGTGCCAGCAGCTTAGTCCTAGCGGGGTTGACAGATACGCAGTATTTT
CASSLVLAGLTDTQYF
>TRBD1|TRBJ1-2|.|TRBV19
TGTGCCAGTAGCAGGGGACAGGAAGGGGGCTACACCTTC
CASSRGQEGGYTF
>.|TRBJ1-5|.|TRBV19
TGTGCCAGTAGTGAGGGTAACCATAGCAATCAGCCCCAGCATTTT
CASSEGNHSNQPQHF
>.|TRBJ1-2|.|TRBV6-1
TGTGCCAGCAGTGAAGCGGGGTCAGGGGTTTATGGCTACACCTTC
CASSEAGSGVYGYTF
>.|TRBJ2-3|.|TRBV4-1
TGCGCCAGCAGCCAAGAGAGGTCTGGCACAGATACGCAGTATTTT
CASSQERSGTDTQYF
>TRBD1|TRBJ1-5|.|TRBV19
TGTGCCAGTAGTGCGACAGGGAATAGCAATCAGCCCCAGCATTTT
CASSATGNSNQPQHF
>.|TRBJ2-3|.|TRBV7-3
TGTGCCAGCAGCTTAGGCCAGGGTACGCAGTATTTT
CASSLGQGTQYF
>.|TRBJ2-2|.|TRBV7-3
TGTGCCAGCAGCCCCGCGGGGCTAGGGGAGCTGTTTTTT
CASSPAGLGELFF
>TRBD2|TRBJ2-7|.|TRBV30
TGTGCCTGGAGTGTACTTGGTAGCGGGGGGGCAAGAGAGCAGTACTTC
CAWSVLGSGGAREQYF
>.|TRBJ2-7|few|TRBV3-1/TRBV3-2
TGTGCCAGCAGCCAAGTTCTAAACTACGAGCAGTACTTC
CASSQVLNYEQYF
>.|TRBJ2-2|.|TRBV11-3
TGTGCCAGCAGCTTAGATCCGGGTCGGGGGACCGGGGAGCTGTTTTTT
CASSLDPGRGTGELFF
>.|TRBJ1-3|.|TRBV3-1/TRBV3-2
TGTGCCAGCAGCCAAGTCGGGCAGCGGATTGGAAACACCATATATTTT
CASSQVGQRIGNTIYF
>TRBD2|TRBJ2-3|.|TRBV3-1/TRBV3-2
TGTGCCAGCAGCTACCGGACTAGCGGGACGGCAGATACGCAGTATTTT
CASSYRTSGTADTQYF
>.|TRBJ1-2|few|TRBV5-1
TGCGCCAGCAGAGAACAGGAGGGCTCGAACTATGGCTACACCTTC
CASREQEGSNYGYTF
>TRBD1|TRBJ1-1|.|TRBV18
TGTGCCAGCTCACAAGAGACAGGGCGGACTGAAGCTTTCTTT
CASSQETGRTEAFF
>TRBD1|TRBJ2-7|.|TRBV9
TGTGCCAGCAGCCCACCCACAGGGGTCTACGAGCAGTACTTC
CASSPPTGVYEQYF
>.|TRBJ2-1|.|TRBV6-5
TGTGCCAGCAGAGAGGACGGGGATTCTTACAATGAGCAGTTCTTC
CASREDGDSYNEQFF
>TRBD1|TRBJ2-5|.|TRBV5-1
TGCGCCAGCAGCTCGGGACAGGGGGTTGACGAGACCCAGTACTTC
CASSSGQGVDETQYF